These 30 T cell receptor beta chains originate from one sample sequenced in a study of sequential checkpoint blockade in melanoma. Measured with immunoSEQ multiplex PCR; TCRdb has only the in-frame clones, and not every one. Among over 15,000 clones, just over 70% were seen once, and the ten largest hold roughly 12%. Treatment meaning: randomized to nivolumab then ipilimumab (arm A) or the reverse (arm B). This specimen consisted of CD8+ T cells sorted from blood (inferred from file names), obtained from a patient given nivolumab and ipilimumab in sequence. The receptors shown here come from a human donor with melanoma.

The genes are TRBV18 and TRBJ2-7, with 7 nucleotides matching TRBD1. V was clipped by 6 bases and J by 1 base; unmatched bases: 9. Germline V gene sequence: CDR1 KGHSH, CDR2 LQKENI. The length of the CDR3 is 15 residues. The CDR3 reads CASSPGQLMSYEQYF. DNA of the CDR3: TGTGCCAGCTCGCCGGGACAGCTAATGTCCTACGAGCAGTACTTC.

The gene calls are TRBV7-8 and TRBJ2-1; 13 nucleotides align to TRBD2. Germline CDR1 reads SGHVS; CDR2 reads FQNEAQ. With V trimmed by 5 bases and J by 6 bases, 7 bases remained unmatched. This CDR3 has 16 amino acids. The CDR3 DNA follows: TGTGCCAGCAGCCCCCGGACTAGCGGGAGTAGCAATGAGCAGTTCTTC. This sequence encodes CASSPRTSGSSNEQFF.

This sequence joins TRBV5-1 and TRBJ1-2; TRBD1 matches at 8 bases. V dropped 4 bases and J dropped 1; count of bases not matched to a gene: 3. The CDR3 is made up of 14 amino acids. CDR1 and CDR2 (germline): SGHRS, YFSETQ. The DNA of the CDR3 is TGCGCCAGCAGCGGACAGGGCTTTAACTATGGCTACACCTTC. This sequence encodes CASSGQGFNYGYTF.

The chain uses TRBV27 and TRBJ2-5, with TRBD2 matching over 7 bases. Germline values: CDR1 MNHEY, CDR2 SMNVEV (reference sequence). This CDR3 has 16 amino acids. The V gene end was trimmed by 5 bases and the J gene end by 2 bases; junction bases not matched to a gene: 11. The CDR3 reads CASSPWGGAGQETQYF. The CDR3 bases are TGTGCCAGCAGTCCCTGGGGGGGAGCGGGACAAGAGACCCAGTACTTC.

The J gene is TRBJ2-7, the V gene TRBV5-5; TRBD1 agrees at 7 bases. V shed 2 bases and J 3 bases; nucleotides not matched to a gene: 5. The CDR3 length is 14 residues. CDR1 SGHKS and CDR2 YYEKEE come from the germline V gene (reference sequence). In nucleotides, the CDR3 is TGTGCCAGCAGCTTTGAACAGGGGATCTACGAGCAGTACTTC. Translated: CASSFEQGIYEQYF.

V is TRBV5-6 and J is TRBJ2-7; D is possibly TRBD1 (6 bases). Germline-derived CDR1 and CDR2 are SGHDT and YYEEEE. The V and J ends lost 0 bases and 6 bases respectively, with 7 bases between them. The CDR3 has 12 residues. The CDR3 spells CASSLGQVEQYF. The CDR3 DNA is TGTGCCAGCAGCTTGGGACAGGTCGAGCAGTACTTC.

This rearrangement joins TRBV11-2 to TRBJ2-2; maybe TRBD1 (6 bases). V lost 5 bases and J lost 9, with 16 bases in between. CDR3 length: 14 residues. Germline V gene data show CDR1 as SGHAT and CDR2 as FQNNGV. CDR3: CASSPRDKNWELFF. CDR3 in DNA: TGTGCCAGCAGCCCCCGGGACAAGAACTGGGAGCTGTTTTTT.

The V and J genes are TRBV4-1 and TRBJ2-1; D is perhaps TRBD2 (6 bases). CDR1 MGHRA and CDR2 YSYEKL come from the germline V gene. Trimming stripped 4 bases from V and 1 base from J, with 17 bases between. There are 17 residues in the CDR3. The CDR3 loop is CASSRGLPAGSYNEQFF. The CDR3 bases are TGCGCCAGCAGCCGGGGACTCCCCGCCGGTTCCTACAATGAGCAGTTCTTC.

J is TRBJ1-2 and V is TRBV27; D may be TRBD1 (6 bases). Trimming left V 2 bases short and J 4 bases short, with 17 bases between. The V gene's germline CDR1 is MNHEY and CDR2 SMNVEV (reference sequence). The CDR3 covers 16 residues. CDR3 loop: CASSLNPGGAPYGYTF. The CDR3 bases are TGTGCCAGCAGTTTAAATCCTGGGGGGGCCCCCTATGGCTACACCTTC.

The rearrangement joins TRBV4-1 to TRBJ1-2; D remains unclear. The CDR3 sequence is 14 residues long. The germline V gene has CDR1 MGHRA and CDR2 YSYEKL. The V end lost 1 base, the J end lost 3 bases, and 9 bases lay between the germline ends. Here the CDR3 DNA reads TGCGCCAGCAGCCAAGGGCCGAGGGACTATGGCTACACCTTC. Translated, it gives CASSQGPRDYGYTF.

Only a few counts were recorded for this clone. The rearrangement links TRBV13 to TRBJ2-2, with TRBD2 matching over 11 bases. CDR1 PRHDT and CDR2 FYEKMQ come from the germline V gene (reference sequence). This CDR3 contains 15 residues. The ends lost 9 bases at V and 1 base at J; junction bases unmatched: 4. CDR3 amino acids: CAREGLAENTGELFF. CDR3 nucleotide sequence: TGTGCCAGGGAGGGACTAGCGGAGAACACCGGGGAGCTGTTTTTT.

In its sample, this clone is medium-sized. The rearrangement uses TRBV6-6 and TRBJ2-1; TRBD2 aligns across 7 bases. The CDR3 runs 16 residues. Trimming took 5 bases from V and 5 from J; bases not matched to a gene: 12. Looked up from germline, CDR1 is MNHNY and CDR2 is SVGAGI (reference sequence). CDR3 region: CASSPLAGVGDNEQFF. The CDR3 region has the DNA TGTGCCAGCAGTCCCCTCGCGGGAGTAGGGGACAATGAGCAGTTCTTC.

This clone has just a few counts. The chain uses TRBV6-1 and TRBJ1-2, with a tentative D call TRBD1 (5 bases). The CDR3 contains 14 residues. Germline values: CDR1 MNHNS, CDR2 SASEGT. Trimming took 11 bases from V and 1 from J, leaving 17 bases between them. The CDR3 reads CAASGQGGNYGYTF. The DNA for the CDR3 is TGTGCCGCAAGTGGTCAGGGAGGTAACTATGGCTACACCTTC.

The chain links TRBV6-1 to TRBJ1-2; D is undetermined. Germline lookup yields CDR1 MNHNS and CDR2 SASEGT. Trimming took off 0 bases at V and 8 bases at J, with 13 bases between the two ends. CDR3 length: 14 amino acids. The CDR3: CASSEAERTPGYTF. The CDR3 DNA reads TGTGCCAGCAGTGAAGCTGAACGGACTCCAGGCTACACCTTC.

This chain connects TRBV2 to TRBJ2-1; D is unclear. Per the germline V gene, CDR1 is SNHLY and CDR2 is FYNNEI. This CDR3 has 13 residues. Trimming removed 6 bases at V and 1 base at J, with 7 bases between. The CDR3 region has the DNA TGTGCCAGCAGGACGAGGTCCTACAATGAGCAGTTCTTC. Translated, it gives CASRTRSYNEQFF.

This rearrangement joins TRBV5-6 to TRBJ1-5; 9 bases map to TRBD1. Germline loops: CDR1 SGHDT, CDR2 YYEEEE. This CDR3 comprises 14 residues. J gave up 5 bases and V 3 bases, and 3 bases lay outside the gene matches. CDR3 nucleotide sequence: TGTGCCAGCAGCTCACAGGGGGCCTATCAGCCCCAGCATTTT. It translates to CASSSQGAYQPQHF.

This clone was recorded once. The V gene is TRBV25-1, the J gene TRBJ2-1; 9 bases align to TRBD2. The V gene's germline CDR1 is MGHDK and CDR2 SYGVNS. The CDR3 covers 18 residues. The V and J ends lost 3 bases and 0 bases, in that order; junction bases with no gene match: 9. CDR3 nucleotide sequence: TGTGCCAGCAGTGACCCTAGCGGGATGTCGGGCTCCTACAATGAGCAGTTCTTC. Translated, it gives CASSDPSGMSGSYNEQFF.

This chain uses TRBV6-5 with TRBJ2-3; 7 bases agree with TRBD2. The CDR3 totals 15 residues. The V segment lost 2 bases and the J segment 2 bases; nucleotides outside the gene matches: 4. Per the germline V gene, CDR1 is MNHEY and CDR2 is SVGAGI. This CDR3 reads CASSYASGVTDTQYF. In DNA form, the CDR3 reads TGTGCCAGCAGTTACGCTAGCGGAGTCACAGATACGCAGTATTTT.

The chain uses TRBV9 and TRBJ2-5; weak D call: TRBD1 (5 bases). CDR1 is SGDLS, CDR2 YYNGEE, per germline. The CDR3 contains 14 residues. V lost 0 bases and J lost 0, with 6 bases in between. In DNA, the CDR3 is TGTGCCAGCAGCGTAGGACAGAACCAAGAGACCCAGTACTTC. Translating gives CASSVGQNQETQYF.

The rearrangement links TRBV7-9 to TRBJ1-5; the match to TRBD1 covers 8 bases. The CDR3 has 18 residues. The junction had 7 bases not matched to a gene; V was cut back by 0 bases and J by 0 bases. Germline V gives CDR1 SEHNR, CDR2 FQNEAQ (reference sequence). Here the CDR3 reads CASSLARGPNYSNQPQHF. The CDR3 nucleotides read TGTGCCAGCAGCTTAGCCAGGGGGCCCAACTATAGCAATCAGCCCCAGCATTTT.

This clone showed up just a few times. J is TRBJ1-6 and V is TRBV11-2, with 7 bases identical to TRBD1. CDR3 length equals 14 residues. Trimming cost V 5 bases and J 5 bases; bases outside gene matches: 3. Germline V lookup: CDR1 SGHAT, CDR2 FQNNGV. CDR3 bases: TGTGCCAGCAGCGTCAGGGGGAATAATTCACCCCTCCACTTT. This codes for CASSVRGNNSPLHF.

The CDR3 DNA reads as TGTGCCAGCAGCCCCGGACAGGGTAACGAGCAGTACTTC. Its translation is CASSPGQGNEQYF. This chain connects TRBV27 to TRBJ2-7; TRBD1 aligns across 8 bases. This CDR3 region has 13 residues. The trim removed 6 bases at V and 5 bases at J, leaving 6 bases unmatched. From germline, CDR1 is MNHEY and CDR2 SMNVEV (reference sequence).

This clone was observed a single time. V and J are TRBV6-1 and TRBJ2-7; possible D gene TRBD1, 6 bases. V lost 3 bases and J lost 2, with 11 bases in between. This CDR3 contains 14 residues. Germline lookup yields CDR1 MNHNS and CDR2 SASEGT. CDR3 region: CASSEWAGAYEQYF. CDR3 bases: TGTGCCAGCAGTGAGTGGGCAGGGGCCTACGAGCAGTACTTC.

In this sample, this clone is medium-sized. This chain joins TRBV2 and TRBJ2-7, with TRBD1 identical over 9 bases. V lost 5 bases and J lost 4; bases outside the gene matches: 9. The germline V gene encodes CDR1 SNHLY and CDR2 FYNNEI. The CDR3 contains 15 residues. The CDR3 spells CASSFYRGTGYEQYF. CDR3 coding DNA: TGTGCCAGCAGTTTCTACCGTGGGACAGGGTACGAGCAGTACTTC. The full variable domain, completed using reference TRBV2 and TRBJ2-7, is EPEVTQTPSHQVTQMGQEVILRCVPISNHLYFYWYRQILGQKVEFLVSFYNNEISEKSEIFDDQFSVERPDGSNFTLKIRSTKLEDSAMYFCASSFYRGTGYEQYFGPGTRLTVT.

The rearrangement joins TRBV6-4 to TRBJ2-1; 16 bases map to TRBD2. Losses at the gene ends were 2 bases for V and 2 bases for J; bases not matched to a gene: 3. In germline, CDR1 is MRHNA, CDR2 SNTAGT. This CDR3 region has 18 residues. The CDR3 spells CASSDGTSGGAPYNEQFF. CDR3 nucleotide sequence: TGTGCCAGCAGTGACGGGACTAGCGGGGGGGCCCCCTACAATGAGCAGTTCTTC.

The genes are TRBV5-1 and TRBJ2-7, with D maybe TRBD1 (6 bases). Deletions cut 4 bases from V and 3 bases from J, with 17 bases between. The CDR3 totals 15 residues. Germline loops: CDR1 SGHRS, CDR2 YFSETQ. The CDR3 loop is CASSQGQGPFYEQYF. In DNA, the CDR3 is TGCGCCAGCAGCCAGGGACAAGGCCCCTTCTACGAGCAGTACTTC.

This sequence joins TRBV5-1 and TRBJ1-1; D unresolved. V lost 2 bases to trimming and J lost 4 bases, with 6 bases between them. The germline V gene encodes CDR1 SGHRS and CDR2 YFSETQ. There are 12 residues in the CDR3. The DNA of the CDR3 is TGCGCCAGCAGCTTTGAGGGCACTGAAGCTTTCTTT. Protein product: CASSFEGTEAFF.

J is TRBJ1-2 and V is TRBV2, with a tentative D call TRBD1 (6 bases). Germline lookup yields CDR1 SNHLY and CDR2 FYNNEI. V lost 6 bases, J lost 2 bases, and 10 bases lay in between. The CDR3 is 13 amino acids. DNA of the CDR3: TGTGCCAGCAGGTACAGGGTGAACTATGGCTACACCTTC. Amino acid sequence: CASRYRVNYGYTF.

This clone occurred once. The V and J genes are TRBV29-1 and TRBJ2-7; D gene uncertain. V shed 0 bases and J shed 5 bases, with 14 bases lying between them. The V gene's germline CDR1 is SQVTM and CDR2 ANQGSEA. The CDR3 sequence is 14 residues long. The CDR3 DNA reads as TGCAGCGTTGAAGATGACCAAAGTAGCAACGAGCAGTACTTC. Protein: CSVEDDQSSNEQYF.

This chain links TRBV4-3 with TRBJ1-1; 8 nucleotides agree with TRBD1. Germline V gene data show CDR1 as LGHNA and CDR2 as YSLEER. Germline trimming cut 3 bases from V and 8 bases from J; bases unmatched to any gene: 11. The CDR3 runs 15 residues. CDR3 in amino acids: CASSQDLGQGWEAFF. The CDR3 DNA sequence: TGCGCCAGCAGCCAGGACCTCGGACAGGGCTGGGAAGCTTTCTTT.